This is a list of T cell receptor beta chains from one sample in a study of breast tumors, draining lymph nodes, adjacent tissues. Using its own MiXCR run on the multiplex PCR reads, TCRdb lists one record per CDR3 protein. Counted here are about 63,000 distinct CDR3 sequences, roughly 59% occurring once; the ten biggest clones make up 15% to 20%. Sequenced input: breast tumor tissue. These receptors originate from a female donor with breast cancer. Some clones in this sample may be carry-over from other donors' samples. The CDR3 runs from the conserved cysteine through the conserved F or W. A D gene is named only where the DNA matches it firmly. Not every row has a clone size; where given, it reads once, few, many or a size class.

d_gene,j_gene,abundance,v_gene,CDR3aa,CDR3nt
-,TRBJ2-6,-,TRBV19,CASSSHGHLSGANVLTF,TGTGCCAGTAGTAGTCACGGACACCTCTCTGGGGCCAACGTCCTGACTTTC
-,TRBJ1-5,many,TRBV27,CASTLTEGPYSDNQPQHF,TGTGCCAGCACTCTGACAGAGGGTCCATATAGCGACAATCAGCCCCAGCATTTT
TRBD1,TRBJ1-6,many,TRBV7-9,CASSSGQFNSPLHF,TGTGCCAGCAGCTCGGGACAGTTCAATTCACCCCTCCACTTT
TRBD2,TRBJ2-2,-,TRBV6-2/TRBV6-3,CASSSASGRATELFF,TGTGCCAGCAGTTCGGCTAGCGGGAGGGCCACGGAGCTGTTTTTT
-,TRBJ2-3,-,TRBV29-1,CSTPGGWTDTQYF,TGCAGCACCCCCGGTGGGTGGACAGATACGCAGTATTTT
TRBD2,TRBJ2-5,once,TRBV2,CTGSVTIAGGNQETQYF,TGTACCGGCAGTGTAACCATAGCGGGGGGCAACCAAGAGACCCAGTACTTC
-,TRBJ1-4,-,TRBV11-2,CASSPLGTLEKLFF,TGTGCCAGCAGCCCTTTGGGGACGCTTGAAAAACTGTTTTTT
-,TRBJ1-3,once,TRBV27,CASSLSGHGNTVYF,TGTGCCAGCAGTTTATCAGGGCATGGAAACACCGTATATTTT
TRBD1,TRBJ2-7,-,TRBV10-2,CASSPGDRGLGYEQYF,TGTGCCAGCAGCCCAGGCGACAGGGGTCTGGGCTACGAGCAGTACTTC
-,TRBJ2-1,-,TRBV6-6,CASSPLGSSYNEQFF,TGTGCCAGCAGTCCCCTGGGCAGCTCCTACAATGAGCAGTTCTTC
TRBD1,TRBJ2-1,-,TRBV7-9,CASSSTGVDRFF,TGTGCCAGCAGTTCAACAGGGGTTGATCGGTTCTTC
TRBD1,TRBJ1-2,-,TRBV13,CASRLAPTGGAGGYTF,TGTGCCAGCCGGCTAGCTCCCACAGGGGGCGCGGGCGGCTACACCTTC
TRBD1,TRBJ2-7,once,TRBV29-1,CSSTGTGFGEQYF,TGCAGCTCGACCGGGACAGGGTTCGGGGAGCAGTACTTC
-,TRBJ2-3,-,TRBV6-5,CASSPVPRTDTQYF,TGTGCTAGCAGTCCAGTCCCACGCACAGATACGCAGTATTTT
-,TRBJ2-1,many,TRBV12-3/TRBV12-4,CASSLGYSYNEQFF,TGTGCCAGCAGTTTGGGGTACTCCTACAATGAGCAGTTCTTC
TRBD1,TRBJ1-4,-,TRBV19,CASSPDRGRSEKLFF,TGTGCCAGTAGCCCGGACAGGGGTCGGAGTGAAAAACTGTTTTTT
TRBD1,TRBJ1-2,-,TRBV4-1,CASSHPGGDRSYGYTF,TGCGCCAGCAGCCACCCCGGTGGGGACAGGTCATATGGCTACACCTTC
-,TRBJ2-7,many,TRBV6-5,CASVPRSYEQYF,TGTGCCAGCGTCCCGCGATCCTACGAGCAGTACTTC
-,TRBJ1-1,-,TRBV3-1,CASSQVGEAFF,TGTGCCAGCAGCCAGGTTGGGGAAGCTTTCTTT
TRBD2,TRBJ2-7,many,TRBV15,CATSSVSSGRGYEQYF,TGTGCCACCAGCAGTGTTTCTAGCGGGAGGGGCTACGAGCAGTACTTC
-,TRBJ2-1,many,TRBV3-1,CASSHSLGGNNEQFF,TGTGCCAGCAGCCATTCTTTGGGGGGCAACAATGAGCAGTTCTTC
TRBD2,TRBJ2-3,once,TRBV20-1,CSARVLVGGARYF,TGCAGTGCTAGAGTGTTGGTGGGAGGGGCGCGGTATTTT
-,TRBJ2-1,few,TRBV20-1,CSAHRTNAYNEQFF,TGCAGTGCCCACAGGACGAATGCCTACAATGAGCAGTTCTTC
-,TRBJ1-3,once,TRBV2,CASKKSTSGNTIYF,TGTGCCAGCAAAAAGTCCACCTCTGGAAACACCATATATTTT
-,TRBJ2-7,-,TRBV20-1,CSATSLRDTYSYEQYF,TGCAGTGCTACTTCACTTAGGGACACATACTCCTACGAGCAGTACTTC
-,TRBJ1-2,few,TRBV20-1,CSNRALYGYTF,TGCAGTAATAGGGCCCTCTATGGCTACACCTTC
TRBD2,TRBJ2-3,-,TRBV7-9,CASSLDSGSPTDTQYF,TGTGCCAGCAGCTTAGATAGCGGGAGCCCCACAGATACGCAGTATTTT
-,TRBJ1-4,-,TRBV3-1,CASSLAGVFGKLFF,TGTGCCAGCAGCCTGGCCGGGGTGTTTGGCAAACTGTTTTTT
TRBD2,TRBJ2-1,-,TRBV6-5,CASSSLAGATDNEQFF,TGTGCCAGCAGTTCCCTAGCGGGAGCCACCGACAATGAGCAGTTCTTC
-,TRBJ2-1,medium-sized,TRBV15,CATSRESKNEQFF,TGTGCCACCAGCAGAGAGAGTAAGAATGAGCAGTTCTTC
-,TRBJ1-6,-,TRBV5-4,CASSIKSGNSPLHF,TGTGCCAGCAGCATAAAATCGGGTAATTCACCCCTCCACTTT
-,TRBJ2-3,once,TRBV6-2/TRBV6-3,CASSSGWGNTDTQYF,TGTGCCAGCAGTTCCGGATGGGGGAACACAGATACGCAGTATTTT
-,TRBJ1-4,many,TRBV19,CASTNSPNEKLFF,TGTGCCAGTACTAACAGCCCTAATGAAAAACTGTTTTTT
TRBD1,TRBJ2-7,many,TRBV2,CASSGDRVYEQYF,TGTGCCAGCAGTGGAGACAGGGTTTACGAGCAGTACTTC
-,TRBJ2-3,-,TRBV2,CASRHSTQGTQYF,TGTGCCAGCAGGCATTCCACCCAGGGTACGCAGTATTTT
-,TRBJ2-5,-,TRBV4-2,CASSQDCGPQETQYF,TGTGCCAGCAGCCAAGATTGCGGTCCCCAAGAGACCCAGTACTTC
-,TRBJ1-6,-,TRBV2,CASRDRDFSYNSPLHF,TGTGCCAGCAGAGACCGGGACTTTTCCTATAATTCACCCCTCCACTTT
-,TRBJ2-5,-,TRBV20-1,CSASGGGGGMEETQYF,TGCAGTGCTAGTGGGGGGGGAGGGGGGATGGAAGAGACCCAGTACTTC
-,TRBJ2-7,-,TRBV10-3,CASGADSYEQYF,TGTGCCAGCGGGGCGGACAGCTACGAGCAGTACTTC
TRBD2,TRBJ2-5,-,TRBV20-1,CSARRQGGGAGETQYF,TGCAGTGCTAGAAGACAGGGCGGGGGGGCCGGAGAGACCCAGTACTTC
TRBD2,TRBJ2-3,once,TRBV19,CASSPTNSGSGDTQYF,TGTGCCAGTAGTCCGACCAATAGCGGGAGTGGTGATACGCAGTATTTT
-,TRBJ2-7,-,TRBV15,CATSSLYGSGAAYEQYF,TGTGCCACCAGCAGTTTATACGGGTCGGGGGCAGCCTACGAGCAGTACTTC